This T cell receptor beta chain originates from a study of shared clonotypes between healthy human individuals. Using immunoSEQ multiplex PCR, the repertoire was profiled, and TCRdb retains in-frame clones only, with some absent. The table records around 1,900,000 clones, about 93% of them present only once. Comment on this clone: The same CDR3 is also encoded by other DNA sequences in this sample.

Naive CD8 cells lacked CD45RO, underwent positive selection for CCR7 and left out terminally differentiated effector memory CD45RA+ cells. Germline assignment: CDR1 SGHTA and CDR2 FQGTGA. Trimming took 2 bases from V and 3 from J, leaving 8 bases between them. The CDR3 has 13 amino acids. The sequenced sample consisted of naive CD8+ T cells from PBMCs. The clonotype was recovered from a man younger than 35 in good health. Some clones in this sample may be carry-over from other donors' samples. This chain uses TRBV7-3 with TRBJ2-7, with D perhaps matching TRBD2 (6 bases). CDR3 sequence: CASSLLGGYEQYF. The CDR3 region has the DNA TGTGCCAGCAGCTTACTCGGGGGCTACGAGCAGTACTTC.